This TCR beta chain stems from a study of cytomegalovirus exposure and HLA in healthy donors. Study results and caveats: Most TCR sequences were seen very rarely across donors, but some public TCRs occurred in many. Cytomegalovirus status, reportedly, was diagnosed with high specificity and sensitivity by the classifier. In vitro experiments confirmed that a few CMV-associated chains were specific for CMV antigens.

On this clone: Its target is unknown.

Among the roughly 120 subjects of the validation cohort, separate from the approximately 660-subject first cohort, were the donors. The protocol was immunoSEQ multiplex PCR, while the TCRdb copy is restricted to in-frame clones and leaves out a portion. The sample records some 120,000 clones, roughly nine tenths being singletons. V lost 4 bases, J lost 13 bases, and 10 bases stayed unmatched. The CDR3 length is 13 residues. Germline V CDR1 and CDR2: ENHRY, SYGVKD. This receptor was obtained from a young woman in good health and CMV-seronegative. Sequenced material: PBMCs. This rearrangement joins TRBV10-3 to TRBJ1-3; TRBD1 agrees at 7 bases. The CDR3 nucleotides read TGTGCCATCAGTGCCCAGGGACAGAGTGGGATATATTTT. Amino acids: CAISAQGQSGIYF.